The clone carrying this T cell receptor beta chain was detected only once. The antigen remains unidentified. The data stem from a study of CD8+ T cells in alopecia areata. Study-level points and caveats: There were also resident alphabeta T cells of normal skin sequenced in scalp samples.

Sequencing used cDNA as its template, made by extracting RNA and reverse transcribing it. TCRdb keeps only in-frame clones here, not all; method: immunoSEQ multiplex PCR. This table has fewer than 150,000 clones, approximately 53% appearing once. The V and J ends lost 0 bases and 4 bases, in that order; junction bases with no gene match: 9. CDR1 is SGHNT, CDR2 YYREEE, per germline (reference sequence). The CDR3 spans 16 residues. The sequence was obtained from a human donor with alopecia areata. The J gene is TRBJ2-7, the V gene TRBV5-4, with 8 nucleotides matching TRBD1. Sequencing was performed on CD4+ T cells sorted from blood, taken at week 0. The CDR3 DNA reads as TGTGCCAGCAGCTTGGCGCAGGGCAGGGGGCCTTACGAGCAGTACTTC. Its translation: CASSLAQGRGPYEQYF.